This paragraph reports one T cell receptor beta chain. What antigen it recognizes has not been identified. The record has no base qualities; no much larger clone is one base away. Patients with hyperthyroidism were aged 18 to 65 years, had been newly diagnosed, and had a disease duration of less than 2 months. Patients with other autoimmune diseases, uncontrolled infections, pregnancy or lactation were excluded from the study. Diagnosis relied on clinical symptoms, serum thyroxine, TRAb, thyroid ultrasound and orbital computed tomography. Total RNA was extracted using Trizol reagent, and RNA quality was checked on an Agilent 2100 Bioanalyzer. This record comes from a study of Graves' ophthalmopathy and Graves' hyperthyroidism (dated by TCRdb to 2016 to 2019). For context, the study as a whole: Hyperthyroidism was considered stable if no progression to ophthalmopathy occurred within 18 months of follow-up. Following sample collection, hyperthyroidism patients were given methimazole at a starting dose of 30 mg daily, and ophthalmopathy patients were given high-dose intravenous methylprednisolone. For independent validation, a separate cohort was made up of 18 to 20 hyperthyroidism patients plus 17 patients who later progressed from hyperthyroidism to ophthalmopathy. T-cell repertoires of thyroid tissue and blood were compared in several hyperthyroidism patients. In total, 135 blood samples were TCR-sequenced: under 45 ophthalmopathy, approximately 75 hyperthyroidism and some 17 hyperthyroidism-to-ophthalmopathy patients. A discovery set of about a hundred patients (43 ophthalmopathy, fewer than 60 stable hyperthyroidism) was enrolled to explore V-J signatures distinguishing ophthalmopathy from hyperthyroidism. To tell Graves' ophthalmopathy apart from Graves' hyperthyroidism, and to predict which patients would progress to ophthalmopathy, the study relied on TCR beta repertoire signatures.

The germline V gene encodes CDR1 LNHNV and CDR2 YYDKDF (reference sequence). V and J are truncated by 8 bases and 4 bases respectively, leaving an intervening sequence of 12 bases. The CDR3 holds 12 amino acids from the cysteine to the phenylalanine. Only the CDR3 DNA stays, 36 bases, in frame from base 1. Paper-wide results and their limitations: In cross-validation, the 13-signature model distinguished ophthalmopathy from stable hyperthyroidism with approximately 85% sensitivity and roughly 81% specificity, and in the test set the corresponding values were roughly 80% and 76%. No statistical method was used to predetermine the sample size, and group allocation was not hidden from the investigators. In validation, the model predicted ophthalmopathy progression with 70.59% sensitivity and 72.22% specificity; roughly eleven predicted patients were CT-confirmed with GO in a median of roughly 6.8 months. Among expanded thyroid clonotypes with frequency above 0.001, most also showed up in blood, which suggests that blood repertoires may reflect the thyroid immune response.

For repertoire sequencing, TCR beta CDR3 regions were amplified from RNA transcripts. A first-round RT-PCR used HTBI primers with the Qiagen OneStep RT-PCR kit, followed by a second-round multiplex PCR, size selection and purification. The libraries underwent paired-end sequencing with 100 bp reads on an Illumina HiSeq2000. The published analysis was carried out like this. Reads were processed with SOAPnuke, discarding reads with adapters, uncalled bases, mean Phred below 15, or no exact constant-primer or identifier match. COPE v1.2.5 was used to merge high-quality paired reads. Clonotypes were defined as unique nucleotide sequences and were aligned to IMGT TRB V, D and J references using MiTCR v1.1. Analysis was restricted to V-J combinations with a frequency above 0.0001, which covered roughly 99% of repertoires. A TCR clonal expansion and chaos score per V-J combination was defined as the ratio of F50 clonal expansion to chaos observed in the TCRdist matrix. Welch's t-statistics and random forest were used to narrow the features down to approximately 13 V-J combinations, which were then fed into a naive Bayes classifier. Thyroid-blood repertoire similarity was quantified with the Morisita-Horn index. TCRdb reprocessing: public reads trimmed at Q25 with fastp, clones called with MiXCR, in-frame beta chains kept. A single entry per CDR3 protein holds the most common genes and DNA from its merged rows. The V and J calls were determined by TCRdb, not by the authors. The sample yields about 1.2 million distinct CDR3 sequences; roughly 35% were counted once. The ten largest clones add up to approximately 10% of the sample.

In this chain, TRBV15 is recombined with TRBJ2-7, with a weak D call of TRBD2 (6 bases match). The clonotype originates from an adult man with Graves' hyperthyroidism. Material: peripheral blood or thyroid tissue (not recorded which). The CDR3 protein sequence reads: CATRGNAYEQYF. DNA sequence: TGTGCCACCCGCGGGAATGCGTACGAGCAGTACTTC. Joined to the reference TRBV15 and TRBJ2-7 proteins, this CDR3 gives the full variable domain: DAMVIQNPRYQVTQFGKPVTLSCSQTLNHNVMYWYQQKSSQAPKLLFHYYDKDFNNEADTPDNFQSRRPNTSFCFLDIRSPGLGDTAMYLCATRGNAYEQYFGPGTRLTVT.